Below are 8 T cell receptor beta chains sequenced from a single sample in a study of T-cell reconstitution after alpha-beta-depleted transplantation in children. TCRbeta library preparation incorporated unique molecular identifiers. TCRdb called the PCR reads again in MiXCR, with one record for every CDR3 protein. The sample holds approximately 91,000 distinct CDR3 sequences, roughly 8.4% seen once. The sequencing here drew on PBMCs from the stem cell graft donor, taken from the stem cell graft. The receptor source for this set is a human donor who donated a stem cell graft to a child with congenital amegakaryocytic thrombocytopenia.

This clonotype was seen many times. This chain uses TRBV7-6 with TRBJ2-7; 9 bases line up with TRBD1. From germline, CDR1 is SGHVS and CDR2 FNYEAQ. The CDR3 sequence is 16 residues long. V lost 5 bases and J lost 4; bases outside the gene matches: 12. The CDR3 sequence: CASSLTPGQGQYEQYF. Here the CDR3 DNA reads TGTGCCAGCAGCCTTACGCCGGGACAGGGCCAGTACGAGCAGTACTTC.

The gene calls are TRBV12-3 or TRBV12-4 and TRBJ1-6, with 7 nucleotides matching TRBD1. Trimming removed 6 bases from V and 7 bases from J; junction bases left unmatched: 9. CDR3 length: 15 residues. CDR3 sequence reads: CASRRQGESNSPLHF. CDR3 sequence (DNA): TGTGCCAGCAGGCGACAGGGTGAATCGAATTCACCCCTCCACTTT.

The rearrangement uses TRBV5-1 and TRBJ2-1; TRBD1 might be the D (6 bases). Deletions cut 6 bases from V and 5 bases from J, with 21 bases between. Looked up from germline, CDR1 is SGHRS and CDR2 is YFSETQ. The CDR3 is made up of 16 amino acids. The CDR3 loop reads CASNIGGREINNEQFF. CDR3 bases: TGCGCCAGCAATATTGGGGGCAGGGAAATTAACAATGAGCAGTTCTTC.

Ten or more counts support this clonotype. The chain employs TRBV7-2 and TRBJ2-7, with 7 positions matching TRBD1. After removal of 5 bases from V and 0 bases from J, the junction contained 4 bases not matched to a gene. Germline values: CDR1 SGHTA, CDR2 FQGNSA. CDR3 length: 14 residues. In DNA, the CDR3 is TGTGCCAGCAGCCCTACAGGGGCCTCCTACGAGCAGTACTTC. This codes for CASSPTGASYEQYF.

This clonotype has a count of ten or more. The chain couples TRBV5-4 to TRBJ2-6; D may be TRBD1 (6 bases). Germline V lookup: CDR1 SGHNT, CDR2 YYREEE (reference sequence). Trimming shortened V by 5 bases and J by 0 bases, and 15 bases separated the two germline ends. The CDR3 runs 17 residues. In nucleotides, the CDR3 is TGTGCCAGCAGTTCCGGACAGCTACGCTCTGGGGCCAACGTCCTGACTTTC. Its translation: CASSSGQLRSGANVLTF.

Ten or more counts support this clonotype. The V call is TRBV20-1, the J call TRBJ2-3; the D gene is possibly TRBD1 (5 bases). The CDR3 loop spans 14 amino acids. Germline V gene data show CDR1 as DFQATT and CDR2 as SNEGSKA (reference sequence). Trimming took off 6 bases at V and 6 bases at J, with 19 bases between the two ends. The CDR3 sequence is CSAVGPRGSDTQYF. The DNA for the CDR3 is TGCAGTGCCGTGGGGCCGAGAGGCTCCGATACGCAGTATTTT.

This clonotype has at least ten counts. CDR3 coding DNA: TGTGCCAGCAGCGGACAGACCCACTCCTACAATGAGCAGTTCTTC. This translates into CASSGQTHSYNEQFF. The chain carries TRBV7-9 and TRBJ2-1; perhaps TRBD1 as D (6 bases). The V gene lost 5 bases and the J gene lost 0 bases, with 11 bases spanning the gap. The germline CDR1 and CDR2 sequences are SEHNR and FQNEAQ (reference sequence). The CDR3 length is 15 residues.

At least ten counts were recorded for this clonotype. The chain recombines TRBV29-1 with TRBJ2-2; the D call may be TRBD1 or TRBD2 (5 bases each). V lost 0 bases and J lost 3, with 14 bases in between. The CDR3 loop spans 16 amino acids. The V gene's germline CDR1 is SQVTM and CDR2 ANQGSEA. The CDR3, as DNA: TGCAGCGTTGAAGATCCCAGAGGGGTAGACACCGGGGAGCTGTTTTTT. It translates to CSVEDPRGVDTGELFF.